This T cell receptor beta chain appears in the sequencing data of a study of T cells in localized non-small cell lung cancer. This clone is medium-sized (0.01 to 0.1%) within its sample. Sequencing used immunoSEQ multiplex PCR; TCRdb keeps in-frame clones, though not all of them. The data contain almost 40,000 clones, roughly 77% of them singletons. This CDR3 has 15 residues. Germline assignment: CDR1 LNHDA and CDR2 SQIVND (reference sequence). The V end was cut by 4 bases, the J end by 0 bases, with 9 bases between. The clonotype was recovered from a woman aged 35 to 69 with stage II squamous cell lung carcinoma. This chain links TRBV19 with TRBJ2-2; D ambiguous. The sample here was PBMCs, taken before any cancer treatment. The CDR3 nucleotides read TGTGCCAGTAGTACCGAAGGGACGAACACCGGGGAGCTGTTTTTT. Encoded protein: CASSTEGTNTGELFF.